This T cell receptor beta chain came from a study of T cell repertoires in cytomegalovirus infection. Study details: The study used recently identified HLA-C-restricted and well-studied HLA-B-restricted CMV epitopes. Points from the study as a whole: Accumulated public TCR beta family frequency recognized individuals carrying CMV together with the relevant HLA. In two of eight donors, the top clonotype was HLA-C-restricted CMV-specific.

The ends were cut back, 6 bases at V and 11 bases at J, with 13 bases in the middle. The CDR3 spans 11 residues. Note on this clonotype: The antigen remains undetermined.

TCRdb ran MiXCR on the reads and lists one entry per CDR3 protein. The sample lists 650,000 to 850,000 distinct CDR3 sequences, roughly 29% occurring once. The gene calls are TRBV12-3 or TRBV12-4 and TRBJ1-1; D not certain. The receptor was derived from a human donor in good health (CMV status not recorded). Some clones in this sample may be carry-over from other donors' samples. The sequenced sample was cultured CD8+ T cells from PBMCs, obtained from culture after CMV antigen stimulation. This CDR3 is CASSSYELAFF. The CDR3 DNA sequence: TGTGCCAGCAGCTCTTATGAGCTCGCTTTCTTT.